These 19 T cell receptor beta chains originate from one sample sequenced in a study of resident and recirculating memory T cells in vitiligo. TCRdb's copy holds only in-frame clones and misses some; the assay was immunoSEQ multiplex PCR. The sample yields 60,000 to 80,000 clones, roughly nine tenths seen once. What was sequenced was blood. The receptors were gathered from a male donor with vitiligo.

The chain combines TRBV27 with TRBJ1-2; 7 nucleotides agree with TRBD1. The germline V gene has CDR1 MNHEY and CDR2 SMNVEV (reference sequence). With V trimmed by 4 bases and J by 3 bases, 2 bases remained unmatched. This CDR3 spans 13 amino acids. This chain's CDR3 is CASSSTGHYGYTF. The CDR3 DNA reads TGTGCCAGCAGTTCGACAGGGCACTATGGCTACACCTTC.

The genes are TRBV5-5 and TRBJ2-7; the match to TRBD1 covers 7 bases. Germline trimming cut 1 base from V and 0 bases from J; bases unmatched to any gene: 13. This CDR3 contains 18 residues. The germline gives CDR1 SGHKS, CDR2 YYEKEE (reference sequence). The CDR3 nucleotides read TGTGCCAGCAGCTTGTCTAAAGGTGCGACAGGGAGCTCCTACGAGCAGTACTTC. Its translation is CASSLSKGATGSSYEQYF.

The chain links TRBV28 to TRBJ2-5; a weak D match, TRBD2 (5 bases). V was cut by 5 bases and J by 5 bases, with 18 bases left in between. The CDR3 is 15 residues long. Germline V lookup: CDR1 MDHEN, CDR2 SYDVKM. The CDR3 protein is CASSAGSAVHETQYF. In nucleotides, the CDR3 is TGTGCCAGCAGTGCGGGTTCAGCTGTTCACGAGACCCAGTACTTC.

The chain joins TRBV15 to TRBJ1-6; no firm D call. The CDR3 length is 14 residues. V lost 1 base and J 9 bases, leaving 10 bases between the germline ends. Germline CDR1 and CDR2: LNHNV and YYDKDF (reference sequence). The CDR3 loop reads CATSRGEGGSPLHF. The CDR3 coding sequence is TGTGCCACCAGCAGAGGGGAGGGCGGTTCACCCCTCCACTTT.

This chain connects TRBV7-3 to TRBJ1-1; D remains unclear. This CDR3 has 13 residues. The germline V gene encodes CDR1 SGHTA and CDR2 FQGTGA. V shed 5 bases and J shed 0 bases, with 7 bases lying between them. The CDR3 coding sequence is TGTGCCAGCAGCAGCACGGTGAACACTGAAGCTTTCTTT. Protein: CASSSTVNTEAFF.

The V and J genes are TRBV7-9 and TRBJ2-7; D is unresolved. Germline values: CDR1 SEHNR, CDR2 FQNEAQ (reference sequence). Trimming cost V 3 bases and J 7 bases, with 10 bases left between them. This CDR3 has 12 residues. The CDR3 loop reads CASSLAAREQYF. The CDR3 nucleotides read TGTGCCAGCAGCTTGGCAGCGCGGGAGCAGTACTTC.

The chain is built from TRBV9 and TRBJ2-7; 7 bases map to TRBD1. V trimming: 4 bases; J trimming: 1 base; junction bases outside the gene matches: 14. CDR1 is SGDLS and CDR2 is YYNGEE in the germline V gene. The CDR3 loop spans 17 amino acids. The DNA for the CDR3 is TGTGCCAGCAGCTCCCCATCAGGGGACAGAGGTTCCTACGAGCAGTACTTC. It yields the protein CASSSPSGDRGSYEQYF.

This sequence joins TRBV10-3 and TRBJ2-1; 8 nucleotides match TRBD2. Germline V gene sequence: CDR1 ENHRY, CDR2 SYGVKD. The V segment lost 0 bases and the J segment 5 bases; nucleotides outside the gene matches: 9. The CDR3 is 17 residues long. The CDR3 is CAISESSPGGGHNEQFF. CDR3 DNA sequence: TGTGCCATCAGTGAGTCATCTCCCGGGGGGGGGCACAATGAGCAGTTCTTC.

V and J are TRBV9 and TRBJ1-2; 10 nucleotides align to TRBD1. Looked up from germline, CDR1 is SGDLS and CDR2 is YYNGEE. The CDR3 contains 13 residues. Losses at the gene ends were 5 bases for V and 6 bases for J; bases not matched to a gene: 4. The CDR3 reads CASRAGTGDGYTF. As DNA, the CDR3 is TGTGCCAGCAGGGCCGGGACAGGGGATGGCTACACCTTC. Based on the CDR3 plus reference TRBV9 and TRBJ1-2, the full variable domain is DSGVTQTPKHLITATGQRVTLRCSPRSGDLSVYWYQQSLDQGLQFLIQYYNGEERAKGNILERFSAQQFPDLHSELNLSSLELGDSALYFCASRAGTGDGYTFGSGTRLTVV.

This clone was found a few times. In nucleotides, the CDR3 is TGTGCCAGCAGCCTTCAGGGGGACACTGAAGCTTTCTTT. Protein sequence: CASSLQGDTEAFF. The gene calls are TRBV11-2 and TRBJ1-1; 7 positions agree with TRBD1. The V gene end was trimmed by 5 bases and the J gene end by 3 bases; junction bases not matched to a gene: 3. This CDR3 is 13 amino acids long. Germline V lookup: CDR1 SGHAT, CDR2 FQNNGV.

This clone appeared a few times. The V call is TRBV6-4, the J call TRBJ1-6, with no clear D. Germline loops: CDR1 MRHNA, CDR2 SNTAGT. Trimming took off 7 bases at V and 9 bases at J, with 4 bases between the two ends. CDR3 length equals 10 residues. The CDR3 nucleotides read TGTGCCAGCATGCGTTCACCCCTCCACTTT. This translates into CASMRSPLHF.

The chain has TRBV18 and TRBJ2-6; D possibly corresponds to TRBD1 (6 bases). Germline V gene sequence: CDR1 KGHSH, CDR2 LQKENI. Deletions cut 3 bases from V and 4 bases from J, with 10 bases between. CDR3 size: 15 residues. In nucleotides, the CDR3 is TGTGCCAGCTCACCGACAGGTGCGGGGGCCAACGTCCTGACTTTC. Translation gives CASSPTGAGANVLTF.

This clone was picked up one time. J is TRBJ1-1 and V is TRBV29-1, with TRBD1 matching 9 bases. V gave up 4 bases and J gave up 2 bases; unmatched junction bases: 8. Germline V lookup: CDR1 SQVTM, CDR2 ANQGSEA. CDR3 length: 15 amino acids. CDR3 loop: CSVGGRDRANTEAFF. The CDR3 bases are TGCAGCGTTGGAGGGCGGGACAGGGCAAACACTGAAGCTTTCTTT.

The sample holds a few counts of this clone. This sequence joins TRBV15 and TRBJ1-5, with 8 bases aligning to TRBD1. V shed 4 bases, J shed 2 bases, and the junction held 7 bases outside the gene matches. Germline V gene sequence: CDR1 LNHNV, CDR2 YYDKDF (reference sequence). The CDR3 is made up of 16 amino acids. CDR3 protein: CATSTATGGGNQPQHF. CDR3 sequence (DNA): TGTGCCACCAGCACGGCTACAGGGGGAGGCAATCAGCCCCAGCATTTT.

In this sample, this clone turned up once. The rearrangement joins TRBV4-3 to TRBJ1-2; 8 nucleotides match TRBD1. This CDR3 has 15 residues. The junction had 6 bases not matched to a gene; V was cut back by 4 bases and J by 2 bases. Germline CDR1 and CDR2: LGHNA and YSLEER. This chain's CDR3 is CASSPRQGPNYGYTF. The DNA for the CDR3 is TGCGCCAGCAGCCCACGACAGGGGCCCAACTATGGCTACACCTTC.

This chain joins TRBV4-3 and TRBJ2-7, with D unresolved. The V end was cut by 0 bases, the J end by 3 bases, with 9 bases between. Per germline, CDR1 LGHNA and CDR2 YSLEER. The CDR3 runs to 14 residues. The CDR3 loop reads CASSQDGTGYEQYF. CDR3 nucleotide sequence: TGCGCCAGCAGCCAAGATGGTACCGGCTACGAGCAGTACTTC.

This chain connects TRBV29-1 to TRBJ2-3; no clear D. CDR1 SQVTM and CDR2 ANQGSEA come from the germline V gene. Trimming took 0 bases from V and 2 from J, leaving 21 bases between them. There are 18 residues in the CDR3. CDR3 nucleotides: TGCAGCGTTGAAGATCTAGTTTTAACTCTAGGAAACACAGATACGCAGTATTTT. Translation: CSVEDLVLTLGNTDTQYF.

The rearrangement uses TRBV28 and TRBJ2-7, with 7 bases aligning to TRBD2. Germline V gives CDR1 MDHEN, CDR2 SYDVKM. This CDR3 comprises 16 residues. V was pared by 1 base and J by 2 bases, with 8 bases of the junction left unmatched. The CDR3 protein is CASSLLGGDVPYEQYF. In DNA form, the CDR3 reads TGTGCCAGCAGTTTATTGGGGGGGGATGTGCCCTACGAGCAGTACTTC.

The rearrangement joins TRBV28 to TRBJ1-3; TRBD1 might be the D (5 bases). Trimming stripped 6 bases from V and 10 bases from J, with 22 bases between. The CDR3 sequence is 15 residues long. Germline loops: CDR1 MDHEN, CDR2 SYDVKM. CDR3 protein: CASRLIGEVGRTIYF. Here the CDR3 DNA reads TGTGCCAGCAGATTGATAGGGGAGGTCGGCAGGACCATATATTTT.